This is a list of T cell receptor beta chains from one sample in a study of CD8 T cells in ankylosing spondylitis. TCRdb used MiXCR to reprocess the 5' RACE reads, holding one entry per CDR3 protein. The sample has more than 110,000 distinct CDR3 sequences; approximately 8.4% are singletons. The sequencing input was synovial fluid, either unsorted or a sorted T cell fraction (not recorded which). These receptors all come from a male donor with ankylosing spondylitis. Each CDR3 is given without its conserved first and last residue. The order of the fields is CDR3 protein, V gene.

CDR3: ASSPRGTTSIETQY; V: TRBV2
CDR3: ASSPGDTGELF; V: TRBV5-1
CDR3: SARVWQGEGYT; V: TRBV20-1
CDR3: SGGPPGETQY; V: TRBV29-1
CDR3: ASSTQRNTIY; V: TRBV7-2
CDR3: ASSRDPFRQETQY; V: TRBV27
CDR3: SGLAELNYEQY; V: TRBV20-1
CDR3: ASSFAWENTEAF; V: TRBV6-5
CDR3: SARDKAGLASYNEQF; V: TRBV20-1
CDR3: ASSFGQPNTGELF; V: TRBV7-7
CDR3: ASSQASGFSYEQY; V: TRBV3-1
CDR3: ASTPLGIGTGWTDTQY; V: TRBV6-2/TRBV6-3
CDR3: SARVGDKWQPQH; V: TRBV20-1
CDR3: ASSTGQNTEAF; V: TRBV5-1
CDR3: ASGRIGPYEQY; V: TRBV27
CDR3: ASSPRVLAKNIQY; V: TRBV6-1
CDR3: ASSFLGRLQY; V: TRBV11-2
CDR3: ASSLGPPPKHSNQPQH; V: TRBV7-2
CDR3: ASSHPGGTIY; V: TRBV6-6
CDR3: ASRNSGRAFEQY; V: TRBV5-1
CDR3: ASREREQF; V: TRBV7-7
CDR3: SALPGTSGKTQY; V: TRBV20-1
CDR3: SARDGYTGELF; V: TRBV20-1
CDR3: ASSISKSDYGYT; V: TRBV19